The TCR beta chain described here comes from a study of blood T cell repertoires in COVID-19. Study-level background: Sites across the United States, Italy and Spain contributed samples from acute and convalescent COVID-19.

Per the study methods: Amplification from reference gene primers served as the basis for estimated nucleated cell counts. Repertoires were generated with immunoSEQ multiplex PCR, while TCRdb's copy carries only in-frame clones and drops some. V, J and clone size are taken as reported in that table, and D and trimming were inferred from the DNA itself. In the table there are 150,000 to 200,000 clones, 80% to 90% of which are singletons. The ends were cut back, 2 bases at V and 0 bases at J, with 11 bases in the middle. Germline loops: CDR1 SGHTA, CDR2 FQGNSA. There are 16 residues in the CDR3. Recruited during active infection, patients (from Seattle) were subsequently followed longitudinally.

Sequenced input: peripheral blood. This sequence originates from a woman over 75 with COVID-19, enrolled during active disease. The genes are TRBV7-2 and TRBJ1-3, with D uncertain. This CDR3 is CASSLSGRSSGNTIYF. Here the CDR3 DNA reads TGTGCCAGCAGCTTAAGCGGTCGGAGCTCTGGAAACACCATATATTTT.